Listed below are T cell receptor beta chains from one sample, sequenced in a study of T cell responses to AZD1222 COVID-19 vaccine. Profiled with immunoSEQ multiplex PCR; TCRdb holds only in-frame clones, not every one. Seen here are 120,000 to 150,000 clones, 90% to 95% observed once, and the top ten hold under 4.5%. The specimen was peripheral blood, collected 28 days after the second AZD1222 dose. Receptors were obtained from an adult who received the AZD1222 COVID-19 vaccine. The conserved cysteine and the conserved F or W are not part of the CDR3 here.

cdr3_aa: ASSPTQGKAF
j_call: TRBJ1-1
v_call: TRBV13

cdr3_aa: ASSLARDYAEAF
j_call: TRBJ1-1
v_call: TRBV7-2

cdr3_aa: SVWTSGDLAGANVLT
j_call: TRBJ2-6
v_call: TRBV29-1

cdr3_aa: ASSRLSRDNTEAF
j_call: TRBJ1-1
v_call: TRBV4-3

cdr3_aa: ASSVGVAPTNEKLF
j_call: TRBJ1-4
v_call: TRBV7-2

cdr3_aa: ASSLPLAAYEQY
j_call: TRBJ2-7
v_call: TRBV11-2

cdr3_aa: ASPVGSGNTIY
j_call: TRBJ1-3
v_call: TRBV18

cdr3_aa: ASSSTSGRTDTQY
j_call: TRBJ2-3
v_call: TRBV5-5

cdr3_aa: ASTHPDSPPNEQF
j_call: TRBJ2-1
v_call: TRBV27

cdr3_aa: ASSYGQNTEAF
j_call: TRBJ1-1
v_call: TRBV7-6

cdr3_aa: ASNPVGGNQPQH
j_call: TRBJ1-5
v_call: TRBV6-5

cdr3_aa: ASSPAGPPTDTQY
j_call: TRBJ2-3
v_call: TRBV11-2

cdr3_aa: ASSLFGGDLETQY
j_call: TRBJ2-5
v_call: TRBV7-9

cdr3_aa: ASSLTSGSGNTIY
j_call: TRBJ1-3
v_call: TRBV7-3

cdr3_aa: ASSRGLNTEAF
j_call: TRBJ1-1
v_call: TRBV13

cdr3_aa: ASSLDSVTSTDTQY
j_call: TRBJ2-3
v_call: TRBV5-4

cdr3_aa: ASSPAGWGAGNTIY
j_call: TRBJ1-3
v_call: TRBV18

cdr3_aa: ASSYIGFTTEAF
j_call: TRBJ1-1
v_call: TRBV6-2/TRBV6-3

cdr3_aa: ASEDWNEKLF
j_call: TRBJ1-4
v_call: TRBV6-5

cdr3_aa: ASSTQGLAKETQY
j_call: TRBJ2-5
v_call: TRBV9

cdr3_aa: ASSESMGRSYEQY
j_call: TRBJ2-7
v_call: TRBV2

cdr3_aa: ASSYRGQANYGYT
j_call: TRBJ1-2
v_call: TRBV27

cdr3_aa: ASSQGGQGYQPQH
j_call: TRBJ1-5
v_call: TRBV3-1/TRBV3-2

cdr3_aa: ASRGTEGTGELF
j_call: TRBJ2-2
v_call: TRBV10-2

cdr3_aa: ASSYFGLDYEQY
j_call: TRBJ2-7
v_call: TRBV6-2/TRBV6-3

cdr3_aa: ASSSTSGGYNEQF
j_call: TRBJ2-1
v_call: TRBV3-1/TRBV3-2

cdr3_aa: ASRESSGANVLT
j_call: TRBJ2-6
v_call: TRBV3-1/TRBV3-2

cdr3_aa: ASSGQGSEQPQH
j_call: TRBJ1-5
v_call: TRBV18

cdr3_aa: ASGQGQGGSPLH
j_call: TRBJ1-6
v_call: TRBV12-5

cdr3_aa: ASSQQGLTEAF
j_call: TRBJ1-1
v_call: TRBV14

cdr3_aa: ASSFKGVPDTQY
j_call: TRBJ2-3
v_call: TRBV11-1

cdr3_aa: ASSTRRGRETQY
j_call: TRBJ2-5
v_call: TRBV5-4

cdr3_aa: ASSQGPGRNEKLF
j_call: TRBJ1-4
v_call: TRBV4-2

cdr3_aa: ASSLGEQGVYEKLF
j_call: TRBJ1-4
v_call: TRBV7-6

cdr3_aa: ASSLQGPSSYNEQF
j_call: TRBJ2-1
v_call: TRBV18

cdr3_aa: ASRGDRGYGYT
j_call: TRBJ1-2
v_call: TRBV6-4

cdr3_aa: ASSLATTGARFNTQY
j_call: TRBJ2-3
v_call: TRBV7-9

cdr3_aa: ASSGQGGNQPQH
j_call: TRBJ1-5
v_call: TRBV18

cdr3_aa: ASSIMGAGANVLT
j_call: TRBJ2-6
v_call: TRBV19

cdr3_aa: ASSQGSSTDTQY
j_call: TRBJ2-3
v_call: TRBV4-3

cdr3_aa: ASSYWAPHRQETQY
j_call: TRBJ2-5
v_call: TRBV6-2/TRBV6-3

cdr3_aa: ASSPRTGGLRETQY
j_call: TRBJ2-5
v_call: TRBV7-3

cdr3_aa: ASSFLRIREQY
j_call: TRBJ2-7
v_call: TRBV12-3/TRBV12-4

cdr3_aa: ASSKGGGTKNIQY
j_call: TRBJ2-4
v_call: TRBV9

cdr3_aa: ASSLPPQHGSYNEQF
j_call: TRBJ2-1
v_call: TRBV27

cdr3_aa: ASSLELAGVETQY
j_call: TRBJ2-5
v_call: TRBV7-2

cdr3_aa: ASSIGRSGGWADTQY
j_call: TRBJ2-3
v_call: TRBV19

cdr3_aa: ASSLGGTGSSPLH
j_call: TRBJ1-6
v_call: TRBV11-2

cdr3_aa: ASSVSGSNTGELF
j_call: TRBJ2-2
v_call: TRBV9

cdr3_aa: ASSMVSGQAGYT
j_call: TRBJ1-2
v_call: TRBV19

cdr3_aa: ASRGGRFKEVNTGELF
j_call: TRBJ2-2
v_call: TRBV19

cdr3_aa: ASSVGGGAYEQF
j_call: TRBJ2-1
v_call: TRBV9

cdr3_aa: ASSYLEGPGNTEAF
j_call: TRBJ1-1
v_call: TRBV7-3

cdr3_aa: ASSNSGYSEAF
j_call: TRBJ1-1
v_call: TRBV19

cdr3_aa: ASSQDGVRRDTQY
j_call: TRBJ2-3
v_call: TRBV4-2

cdr3_aa: ASSYSRRGNEQY
j_call: TRBJ2-7
v_call: TRBV6-5

cdr3_aa: ASSHSNGYT
j_call: TRBJ1-2
v_call: TRBV3-1/TRBV3-2

cdr3_aa: ASSYGRGGNQPQH
j_call: TRBJ1-5
v_call: TRBV6-5

cdr3_aa: ASSQDLVAPGEKLF
j_call: TRBJ1-4
v_call: TRBV4-2